The entry below describes one T cell receptor beta chain. Antigen: not known. Germline CDR1 is MNHNS and CDR2 is SASEGT. V was trimmed by 1 base and J by 2 bases, leaving 11 bases between them. The CDR3 totals 15 residues. TCR beta rearrangements were amplified from peripheral blood genomic DNA. Multiplex touch-down PCR with TRB-A/B primers amplified rearranged V-D-J TRB sequences. TCRdb re-analysed the multiplex PCR reads in MiXCR, keeping a single row per CDR3 protein. The sample comprises about 9,200 distinct CDR3 sequences, roughly a third of which are singletons, and 2.8% rests with the top ten. This sample was taken from a study of T cell repertoires in aging, cancer and after chemotherapy. Turning to the study itself: About 9 million TCR reads were in the whole dataset. Points from the study as a whole: In cancer patients, declining TCR diversity with age involved lost richness and lost evenness. Compared with age-matched healthy donors, untreated hematological or solid cancer patients showed higher blood TCR clonality. No conclusions about immunological memory after chemotherapy can be drawn from the repertoire data.

This receptor was identified in a human donor in good health. The rearrangement uses TRBV6-1 and TRBJ1-2; a weak D match, TRBD1 (5 bases). The sequenced material came from blood. The CDR3 loop is CASSEERDGNYGYTF. The CDR3 DNA reads TGTGCCAGCAGTGAAGAAAGGGACGGAAACTATGGCTACACCTTC.